The TCR beta chain described here comes from a study of blood T cell repertoires in COVID-19. For the study at large: Specimens from acute and convalescent COVID-19 originated in the United States, Italy and Spain.

Ages ranged from roughly 18 to 100 years, with residence in 24 US areas. Participants' reported clinical history set cohort assignment. Authors' processing steps: Reference gene primer amplification gave estimated nucleated cell counts. TCRdb's copy holds only in-frame clones and misses some; the assay was immunoSEQ multiplex PCR. Clone size and V and J calls were adopted from that table, with D and trimming inferred from the DNA. The table has about 140,000 clones, 84% seen once. In regard to this clone: In the same sample, other DNA sequences code for this CDR3.

This clonotype was sampled from a woman aged 50 to 60 with acute COVID-19. Sequenced material: PBMCs or T cells enriched from blood (not recorded which).

In DNA form, the CDR3 reads TGTGCCAGCAGCCCAGGGACAGCTGGAAACACCATATATTTT. Translation: CASSPGTAGNTIYF. The chain links TRBV7-3 to TRBJ1-3, with 7 bases identical to TRBD1. V shed 5 bases and J 2 bases; nucleotides not matched to a gene: 3. The CDR3 covers 14 residues. CDR1 is SGHTA, CDR2 FQGTGA, per germline.